The 28 T cell receptor beta chains in this list originate from one sample, sequenced in a study of shared clonotypes between healthy human individuals. TCRdb's copy holds only in-frame clones and misses some; the assay was immunoSEQ multiplex PCR. The top ten hold 0.3% to 0.45% of the sample, which has fewer than 1.6 million clones, 98% seen once. The source material was naive CD4+ T cells sorted from blood. The subset here: CD45RA+ positively selected. The receptors derive from a man aged 25 to 45 in good health.

The genes are TRBV6-1 and TRBJ2-7, with D perhaps matching TRBD1 (6 bases). Trimming shortened V by 7 bases and J by 2 bases, and 15 bases separated the two germline ends. This CDR3 region has 14 residues. Per the germline V gene, CDR1 is MNHNS and CDR2 is SASEGT. The CDR3 here is CASTPWGQAYEQYF. CDR3 in DNA: TGTGCCAGCACCCCATGGGGACAAGCCTACGAGCAGTACTTC.

This clone has a single count. The V gene is TRBV15, the J gene TRBJ1-5, with D tentatively TRBD1 (5 bases). The CDR3 runs 16 residues. The V end was cut by 0 bases, the J end by 3 bases, with 12 bases between. Germline assignment: CDR1 LNHNV and CDR2 YYDKDF (reference sequence). The CDR3 spells CATSREAQGNNQPQHF. Written as DNA, the CDR3 is TGTGCCACCAGCAGAGAGGCGCAGGGCAACAATCAGCCCCAGCATTTT. Looking up the rest from reference TRBV15 and TRBJ1-5 gives the full variable domain: DAMVIQNPRYQVTQFGKPVTLSCSQTLNHNVMYWYQQKSSQAPKLLFHYYDKDFNNEADTPDNFQSRRPNTSFCFLDIRSPGLGDTAMYLCATSREAQGNNQPQHFGDGTRLSIL.

The gene calls are TRBV28 and TRBJ1-1, with 8 bases matching TRBD1. The V and J ends lost 6 bases and 3 bases, in that order; junction bases with no gene match: 3. CDR1 is MDHEN and CDR2 is SYDVKM in the germline V gene. The CDR3 spans 13 residues. Written as DNA, the CDR3 is TGTGCCAGCAGAAGGACAGGGTACACTGAAGCTTTCTTT. It is translated as CASRRTGYTEAFF.

The gene calls are TRBV5-6 and TRBJ2-7; TRBD2 agrees at 8 bases. CDR3 length: 14 residues. After removal of 4 bases from V and 3 bases from J, the junction contained 6 bases not matched to a gene. Germline assignment: CDR1 SGHDT and CDR2 YYEEEE. The CDR3 DNA is TGTGCCAGCAGCGGGGGACTAGGCCTCTACGAGCAGTACTTC. This gives the protein CASSGGLGLYEQYF.

The chain joins TRBV2 to TRBJ2-5; 8 bases are shared with TRBD2. Germline loops: CDR1 SNHLY, CDR2 FYNNEI. V shed 6 bases and J 0 bases; nucleotides not matched to a gene: 9. The CDR3 sequence is 16 residues long. The CDR3 region has the DNA TGTGCCAGCAGGGGTGGACTAGCCCCGTACCAAGAGACCCAGTACTTC. It codes for CASRGGLAPYQETQYF.

Turning to this clone: This CDR3 is also generated by other DNA sequences in the sample. The chain has TRBV20-1 and TRBJ2-1; D unresolved. Germline CDR1 DFQATT, CDR2 SNEGSKA (reference sequence). V was clipped by 2 bases and J by 6 bases, with 5 bases between them. This CDR3 is built from 11 residues. In DNA, the CDR3 is TGCAGTGCTAGAAATATCAATGAGCAGTTCTTC. Protein: CSARNINEQFF.

The rearrangement joins TRBV5-1 to TRBJ1-1, with D unclear. This CDR3 comprises 13 residues. Looked up from germline, CDR1 is SGHRS and CDR2 is YFSETQ. V shed 4 bases and J shed 0 bases, with 7 bases lying between them. This chain's CDR3 is CASSPLVNTEAFF. The CDR3 DNA reads as TGCGCCAGCAGCCCTCTAGTGAACACTGAAGCTTTCTTT. The full variable domain, rest sourced from reference TRBV5-1 and TRBJ1-1, is KAGVTQTPRYLIKTRGQQVTLSCSPISGHRSVSWYQQTPGQGLQFLFEYFSETQRNKGNFPGRFSGRQFSNSRSEMNVSTLELGDSALYLCASSPLVNTEAFFGQGTRLTVV.

This clone was detected once. The rearrangement uses TRBV7-6 and TRBJ2-1, with 9 bases lining up with TRBD1. The V gene's germline CDR1 is SGHVS and CDR2 FNYEAQ. Trimming took 3 bases from V and 8 from J; bases not matched to a gene: 8. This CDR3 contains 15 residues. CDR3 in DNA: TGTGCCAGCAGCTTGCCGGGACAGGGATCCGATGAGCAGTTCTTC. This gives the protein CASSLPGQGSDEQFF.

The chain carries TRBV5-4 and TRBJ2-3, with 10 bases fitting TRBD2. The CDR3 extends over 15 amino acids. The germline V gene encodes CDR1 SGHNT and CDR2 YYREEE (reference sequence). V dropped 5 bases and J dropped 2; count of bases not matched to a gene: 5. In DNA, the CDR3 is TGTGCCAGCAGTTATACTAGCGGGAACACAGATACGCAGTATTTT. This gives the protein CASSYTSGNTDTQYF.

CDR3 in amino acids: CASSPAGRGNTEAFF. Written as DNA, the CDR3 is TGTGCCAGCAGTCCGGCGGGCAGGGGCAACACTGAAGCTTTCTTT. This chain uses TRBV28 with TRBJ1-1, with D possibly being TRBD1 (6 bases). Germline CDR1 and CDR2: MDHEN and SYDVKM. V was clipped by 5 bases and J by 2 bases, with 15 bases between them. The CDR3 is made up of 15 amino acids.

The chain is built from TRBV5-1 and TRBJ2-2; 8 nucleotides match TRBD2. The CDR3 covers 19 residues. Per germline, CDR1 SGHRS and CDR2 YFSETQ. The J segment lost 7 bases and the V segment lost 2 bases, leaving 19 bases of the junction unmatched. DNA for the CDR3: TGCGCCAGCAGCTTAAAAATGACGGGAGGGCCATTCAATGACGGGGAGCTGTTTTTT. As protein: CASSLKMTGGPFNDGELFF.

In DNA, the CDR3 is TGCGCCAGCAGCTTGGCTGTCTGGAACCGAGGGAACACCGGGGAGCTGTTTTTT. This sequence encodes CASSLAVWNRGNTGELFF. The chain uses TRBV5-1 and TRBJ2-2; no definite D call. Germline V gene lookup returns CDR1 SGHRS and CDR2 YFSETQ. V lost 0 bases and J 1 base, leaving 16 bases between the germline ends. The CDR3 spans 18 residues.

This clone showed up just once. The chain is built from TRBV6-1 and TRBJ2-7, with TRBD2 as a possible D gene (6 bases). Germline lookup yields CDR1 MNHNS and CDR2 SASEGT. The CDR3 runs 14 residues. The ends were cut back, 6 bases at V and 4 bases at J, with 16 bases in the middle. CDR3 protein: CASRGLGRKYEQYF. In nucleotides, the CDR3 is TGTGCCAGCAGGGGGTTGGGGAGGAAATACGAGCAGTACTTC.

This CDR3 is CASSGIRGSYNEQFF. The CDR3 coding sequence is TGTGCCAGCTCGGGGATACGCGGCTCCTACAATGAGCAGTTCTTC. V is TRBV2 and J is TRBJ2-1, with a tentative D call TRBD2 (5 bases). The germline V and J ends were trimmed by 8 bases and 0 bases, with 14 bases remaining between them. The CDR3 loop spans 15 amino acids. Germline V CDR1 and CDR2: SNHLY, FYNNEI.

This clone was detected once. The V gene is TRBV28, the J gene TRBJ2-7; 10 bases match TRBD1. The J segment lost 6 bases and the V segment lost 2 bases, leaving 7 bases of the junction unmatched. The CDR3 loop spans 15 amino acids. CDR1 and CDR2 (germline): MDHEN, SYDVKM. The CDR3 DNA sequence: TGTGCCAGCAGTTTAGGTGGGACAGGGGCTACCGAGCAGTACTTC. Translation: CASSLGGTGATEQYF.

V gene TRBV6-6 combines with J gene TRBJ1-2; D unclear. Between the trimmed V and J ends, which lost 2 bases and 4 bases, there was a span of 14 bases. The V gene's germline CDR1 is MNHNY and CDR2 SVGAGI (reference sequence). This CDR3 spans 15 amino acids. This CDR3 reads CASSYGDKSLYGYTF. The CDR3 DNA reads as TGTGCCAGCAGTTACGGGGATAAGAGCCTCTATGGCTACACCTTC.

The chain employs TRBV6-1 and TRBJ1-1; D ambiguous. From germline, CDR1 is MNHNS and CDR2 SASEGT. Trimming cost V 4 bases and J 2 bases, with 11 bases left between them. This CDR3 has 14 amino acids. CDR3 sequence (DNA): TGTGCCAGCAGTGCCCAGTCTCCCAACACTGAAGCTTTCTTT. Encoded protein: CASSAQSPNTEAFF.

V gene TRBV6-6 combines with J gene TRBJ2-4, with 7 positions matching TRBD1. V dropped 0 bases and J dropped 1; count of bases not matched to a gene: 0. The CDR3 length is 15 residues. The germline V gene has CDR1 MNHNY and CDR2 SVGAGI (reference sequence). The CDR3 spells CASSYSQGAKNIQYF. Written as DNA, the CDR3 is TGTGCCAGCAGTTACTCACAGGGGGCCAAAAACATTCAGTACTTC.

The gene calls are TRBV7-2 and TRBJ2-3; the match to TRBD1 covers 8 bases. V gave up 1 base and J gave up 0 bases; unmatched junction bases: 0. CDR1 and CDR2 (germline): SGHTA, FQGNSA. The CDR3 runs 15 residues. CDR3 nucleotides: TGTGCCAGCAGCTTAGGGACAGGGAGCACAGATACGCAGTATTTT. Translating it yields CASSLGTGSTDTQYF.

Regarding this clone: Other DNA sequences within the sample encode an identical CDR3. The chain links TRBV5-1 to TRBJ2-7, with D possibly being TRBD1 (6 bases). V was trimmed by 0 bases and J by 6 bases, leaving 13 bases between them. The germline gives CDR1 SGHRS, CDR2 YFSETQ. The CDR3 is 14 residues long. The CDR3 sequence: CASSLGTGSGEQYF. In nucleotides, the CDR3 is TGCGCCAGCAGCTTGGGAACAGGGAGTGGCGAGCAGTACTTC.

The CDR3 region is CASSFGQGGRNQPQHF. DNA of the CDR3: TGTGCCAGCAGCTTTGGGCAGGGAGGACGCAATCAGCCCCAGCATTTT. The gene calls are TRBV5-6 and TRBJ1-5; D is possibly TRBD1 (5 bases). V was shortened by 2 bases and J by 2 bases, with 14 bases between the two germline ends. The germline V gene encodes CDR1 SGHDT and CDR2 YYEEEE. The CDR3 consists of 16 residues.

CDR3 in DNA: TGTGCCAGTAGTATTGGGTTTGGGACTGAAGCTTTCTTT. As protein: CASSIGFGTEAFF. The V call is TRBV19, the J call TRBJ1-1; D call uncertain. V shed 3 bases and J shed 5 bases, with 10 bases lying between them. The CDR3 has 13 residues. CDR1 and CDR2 (germline): LNHDA, SQIVND (reference sequence).

The V call is TRBV19, the J call TRBJ2-1; TRBD2 might be the D (6 bases). V was clipped by 4 bases and J by 4 bases, with 14 bases between them. CDR1 is LNHDA and CDR2 is SQIVND in the germline V gene (reference sequence). The CDR3 is 15 amino acids. The DNA of the CDR3 is TGTGCCAGTAGTAATAACGCGGGAACTTACAATGAGCAGTTCTTC. Its protein product is CASSNNAGTYNEQFF.

The chain couples TRBV28 to TRBJ2-1, with D possibly being TRBD1 or TRBD2 (5 bases each). Germline V gene lookup returns CDR1 MDHEN and CDR2 SYDVKM. The CDR3 extends over 16 amino acids. Trimming left V 7 bases short and J 0 bases short, with 16 bases between. The CDR3 region is CASNGASSSSYNEQFF. CDR3 DNA: TGTGCCAGCAACGGGGCTAGCTCGAGCTCCTACAATGAGCAGTTCTTC. The full variable domain, its missing parts supplied by reference TRBV28 and TRBJ2-1, is DVKVTQSSRYLVKRTGEKVFLECVQDMDHENMFWYRQDPGLGLRLIYFSYDVKMKEKGDIPEGYSVSREKKERFSLILESASTNQTSMYLCASNGASSSSYNEQFFGPGTRLTVL.

J is TRBJ2-1 and V is TRBV6-5, with D tentatively TRBD2 (5 bases). CDR3 size: 14 residues. V shed 2 bases and J shed 9 bases, with 14 bases lying between them. Germline-derived CDR1 and CDR2 are MNHEY and SVGAGI. CDR3 in DNA: TGTGCCAGCAGTTACGACGACCCACGGGGTGAGCAGTTCTTC. This translates into CASSYDDPRGEQFF.

This chain uses TRBV20-1 with TRBJ1-2; D not certain. V was clipped by 0 bases and J by 7 bases, with 6 bases between them. CDR1 and CDR2 (germline): DFQATT, SNEGSKA (reference sequence). This CDR3 region has 11 residues. For the CDR3, the DNA is TGCAGTGCTAGAGATAAACCTGGCTACACCTTC. It yields the protein CSARDKPGYTF.

With respect to this clone: The sample carries other DNA sequences with the same CDR3. The chain combines TRBV5-1 with TRBJ1-4, with 8 bases fitting TRBD1. This CDR3 has 14 residues. The germline CDR1 and CDR2 sequences are SGHRS and YFSETQ. V trimming: 0 bases; J trimming: 5 bases; junction bases outside the gene matches: 0. CDR3 sequence: CASSLDRGNEKLFF. Here the CDR3 DNA reads TGCGCCAGCAGCTTGGACAGGGGGAATGAAAAACTGTTTTTT.

This sequence joins TRBV11-2 and TRBJ2-1; D is ambiguous. V lost 5 bases and J lost 0, with 14 bases in between. The CDR3 runs 16 residues. The V gene's germline CDR1 is SGHAT and CDR2 FQNNGV. For the CDR3, the DNA is TGTGCCAGCAGCAAACGGACCCATAGCTCCTACAATGAGCAGTTCTTC. It translates to CASSKRTHSSYNEQFF. The full variable domain, with the rest looked up from reference TRBV11-2 and TRBJ2-1, is EAGVAQSPRYKIIEKRQSVAFWCNPISGHATLYWYQQILGQGPKLLIQFQNNGVVDDSQLPKDRFSAERLKGVDSTLKIQPAKLEDSAVYLCASSKRTHSSYNEQFFGPGTRLTVL.